This is a list of T cell receptor beta chains from one sample in a study of cytomegalovirus exposure and HLA in healthy donors. Clones were sequenced by immunoSEQ multiplex PCR, and TCRdb holds only the in-frame ones, with some missing. The sample consists of over 150,000 clones, approximately 81% of them appearing once. The sequenced sample consisted of PBMCs. Every receptor here comes from a man between 18 and 35 years old in good health and CMV-seronegative. Both conserved end residues are part of each CDR3.

>TRBV7-9
CASSPSIGQLQETQYF
>TRBV11-3
CASSSRDNEETQYF
>TRBV18
CASSPDREEGQYF
>TRBV5-1
CASTAAAANTGELFF
>TRBV14
CASSQGLWSNEKLFF
>TRBV10-3
CAIGTGGLEQYF
>TRBV18
CASSAFEAGGHNEQFF
>TRBV7-9
CASSPWGQGAYEQYF
>TRBV4-1
CASSQTEGEKLFF
>TRBV7-9
CASSSPLLAGEGNEQFF
>TRBV6-7
CASRNRQGPSSYEQYF
>TRBV5-6
CASSLRLKPQFF
>TRBV2
CANERFESTEAFF
>TRBV6-5
CASGRGTMTQYF
>TRBV5-8
CASSMWTSGPVEQFF
>TRBV21-1
CASSKGGYGYTF
>TRBV4-3
CASSQGYWGGGNTIYF